Following are 24 T cell receptor beta chains from one sample sequenced in a study of chemoradiotherapy in HPV16-positive cancers. The method was immunoSEQ multiplex PCR; TCRdb's version includes in-frame clones alone and lacks a portion of them. Of approximately 23,000 clones listed, approximately 90% were seen once; the top ten hold 22%. This specimen was blood, taken from a patient who underwent chemoradiotherapy. Receptor source: a human donor with HPV-associated anogenital cancer.

The chain uses TRBV18 and TRBJ2-4, with D uncertain. Trimming pared 5 bases from V and 7 bases from J, leaving 18 bases between. The CDR3 is 15 amino acids. CDR1 and CDR2 from the germline V gene are KGHSH and LQKENI. The CDR3, as DNA: TGTGCCAGCTCAGCCAGAAACAGAGGTCCTAACATTCAGTACTTC. Translating it yields CASSARNRGPNIQYF.

This clone was recorded only once. The chain recombines TRBV19 with TRBJ2-3, with 8 bases lining up with TRBD2. This CDR3 spans 14 amino acids. V was clipped by 4 bases and J by 4 bases; unmatched bases: 4. In germline, CDR1 is LNHDA, CDR2 SQIVND (reference sequence). CDR3 amino acids: CASSTREGADTQYF. In DNA, the CDR3 is TGTGCCAGTAGTACTCGGGAGGGCGCAGATACGCAGTATTTT.

The chain couples TRBV6-5 to TRBJ2-5; D might be TRBD2 (5 bases). The CDR3 contains 16 residues. Germline values: CDR1 MNHEY, CDR2 SVGAGI. Between the trimmed V and J ends, which lost 0 bases and 1 base, there was a span of 12 bases. The DNA of the CDR3 is TGTGCCAGCAGTTACTCCAACTTCGGGGTCCAAGAGACCCAGTACTTC. Protein: CASSYSNFGVQETQYF.

The V and J genes are TRBV28 and TRBJ1-2; no firm D call. Trimming cost V 4 bases and J 0 bases, with 21 bases left between them. Germline CDR1 MDHEN, CDR2 SYDVKM. This CDR3 contains 18 residues. CDR3 protein: CASSSDALSRRPNYGYTF. The CDR3 coding sequence is TGTGCCAGCAGTTCCGATGCTCTGTCCAGGCGGCCTAACTATGGCTACACCTTC.

The rearrangement links TRBV29-1 to TRBJ2-7, with 9 bases that match TRBD1. Per the germline V gene, CDR1 is SQVTM and CDR2 is ANQGSEA. The CDR3 has 12 residues. The V gene end was trimmed by 7 bases and the J gene end by 5 bases; junction bases not matched to a gene: 6. The CDR3 sequence is CSARTGVNEQYF. CDR3 nucleotide sequence: TGCAGCGCCAGGACAGGGGTCAACGAGCAGTACTTC.

V usage is TRBV6-6 and J usage is TRBJ1-4; D remains ambiguous. This CDR3 spans 15 amino acids. Germline V gene data show CDR1 as MNHNY and CDR2 as SVGAGI (reference sequence). Trimming shortened V by 6 bases and J by 3 bases, and 14 bases separated the two germline ends. The CDR3 loop reads CASRTEGKANEKLFF. CDR3 sequence (DNA): TGTGCCAGCAGGACCGAGGGCAAAGCTAATGAAAAACTGTTTTTT.

The chain couples TRBV5-1 to TRBJ1-6, with D possibly being TRBD1 (6 bases). CDR1 is SGHRS, CDR2 YFSETQ, per germline. Trimming shortened V by 9 bases and J by 4 bases, and 11 bases separated the two germline ends. The CDR3 covers 13 residues. The CDR3 spells CATRTEYNSPLHF. DNA for the CDR3: TGCGCCACTAGGACAGAATATAATTCACCCCTCCACTTT.

The chain recombines TRBV5-4 with TRBJ1-5; 9 nucleotides agree with TRBD1. Germline V gives CDR1 SGHNT, CDR2 YYREEE (reference sequence). Trimming at V came to 4 bases and at J to 6 bases, leaving 8 bases not matched to a gene. This CDR3 spans 15 amino acids. The CDR3: CASSLAPGQGQPQHF. CDR3 nucleotide sequence: TGTGCCAGCAGCCTCGCTCCGGGACAGGGTCAGCCCCAGCATTTT.

The CDR3 coding sequence is TGTGCCAGCAGTGACGCTCTTAGCAATCAGCCCCAGCATTTT. Amino acids: CASSDALSNQPQHF. The rearrangement uses TRBV2 and TRBJ1-5, with no clear D. The CDR3 loop spans 14 amino acids. V was cut by 3 bases and J by 0 bases, with 6 bases left in between. From germline, CDR1 is SNHLY and CDR2 FYNNEI.

The V and J genes are TRBV27 and TRBJ2-7; 10 nucleotides agree with TRBD1. The junction had 7 bases not matched to a gene; V was cut back by 5 bases and J by 0 bases. The V gene's germline CDR1 is MNHEY and CDR2 SMNVEV (reference sequence). The CDR3 contains 16 residues. The CDR3 DNA is TGTGCCAGCAGTCCGGGACAGGGGACGAGCTCCTACGAGCAGTACTTC. Translated, it gives CASSPGQGTSSYEQYF.

This sequence joins TRBV5-1 and TRBJ2-5, with 12 nucleotides matching TRBD2. After removal of 1 base from V and 1 base from J, the junction contained 5 bases not matched to a gene. CDR3 size: 17 residues. In germline, CDR1 is SGHRS, CDR2 YFSETQ. This CDR3 reads CASSLSSSGGGQETQYF. The CDR3 bases are TGCGCCAGCAGCTTGTCCTCTAGCGGGGGGGGCCAAGAGACCCAGTACTTC.

The chain has TRBV5-1 and TRBJ2-5, with a weak D call TRBD2 (7 bases). V was shortened by 4 bases and J by 5 bases, with 18 bases between the two germline ends. This CDR3 has 15 residues. In germline, CDR1 is SGHRS, CDR2 YFSETQ. The CDR3 loop is CASSPMGGQMETQYF. The CDR3 DNA follows: TGCGCCAGCAGCCCGATGGGGGGGCAGATGGAGACCCAGTACTTC.

This sequence joins TRBV29-1 and TRBJ2-5; TRBD2 agrees at 9 bases. V lost 3 bases and J lost 1; bases outside the gene matches: 9. Germline V gene sequence: CDR1 SQVTM, CDR2 ANQGSEA. The CDR3 length is 16 residues. The CDR3 sequence: CSVDSGSGVIQETQYF. CDR3 bases: TGCAGCGTTGATAGCGGGAGCGGAGTAATCCAAGAGACCCAGTACTTC. The full variable domain, completed using reference TRBV29-1 and TRBJ2-5, is SAVISQKPSRDICQRGTSLTIQCQVDSQVTMMFWYRQQPGQSLTLIATANQGSEATYESGFVIDKFPISRPNLTFSTLTVSNMSPEDSSIYLCSVDSGSGVIQETQYFGPGTRLLVL.

The chain couples TRBV14 to TRBJ2-3; 10 bases fit TRBD2. The CDR3 loop spans 17 amino acids. Germline CDR1 reads SGHDN; CDR2 reads FVKESK. The V and J ends lost 3 bases and 2 bases, in that order; junction bases with no gene match: 8. CDR3 residues: CASSHLAGVGLTDTQYF. The CDR3 nucleotides are TGTGCCAGCAGCCATCTAGCGGGGGTCGGGCTCACAGATACGCAGTATTTT.

V gene TRBV28 combines with J gene TRBJ2-7; TRBD1 matches 11 bases. J lost 2 bases, V lost 6 bases, and 6 bases had no gene match. The CDR3 length is 15 residues. CDR1 MDHEN and CDR2 SYDVKM come from the germline V gene. CDR3 sequence: CASSFEDRGPYEQYF. The CDR3 region has the DNA TGTGCCAGCAGCTTTGAGGACAGGGGGCCCTACGAGCAGTACTTC.

The V call is TRBV5-1, the J call TRBJ2-7; 9 bases align to TRBD2. J gave up 3 bases and V 0 bases, and 4 bases lay outside the gene matches. The CDR3 totals 15 residues. Germline V gene sequence: CDR1 SGHRS, CDR2 YFSETQ. DNA of the CDR3: TGCGCCAGCAGCTTGGGCGCTAGCGGGGACTACGAGCAGTACTTC. Amino acids: CASSLGASGDYEQYF.

The chain employs TRBV29-1 and TRBJ2-2; the match to TRBD1 covers 7 bases. This CDR3 is built from 13 residues. Germline V gene sequence: CDR1 SQVTM, CDR2 ANQGSEA. The CDR3 loop is CSAQGMDTGELFF. The DNA of the CDR3 is TGCAGTGCACAGGGGATGGACACCGGGGAGCTGTTTTTT.

The chain employs TRBV27 and TRBJ1-2; D remains ambiguous. The CDR3 extends over 13 amino acids. Germline V gene data show CDR1 as MNHEY and CDR2 as SMNVEV (reference sequence). Trimming shortened V by 6 bases and J by 2 bases, and 10 bases separated the two germline ends. CDR3 sequence reads: CASSRLDNYGYTF. CDR3 nucleotides: TGTGCCAGCAGCCGACTGGACAACTATGGCTACACCTTC.

The V call is TRBV7-8, the J call TRBJ1-3; D remains ambiguous. The germline V and J ends were trimmed by 3 bases and 0 bases, with 6 bases remaining between them. Germline V gives CDR1 SGHVS, CDR2 FQNEAQ. The CDR3 loop spans 14 amino acids. The CDR3 DNA reads TGTGCCAGCAGCTTGGGCAGCTCTGGAAACACCATATATTTT. Its protein is CASSLGSSGNTIYF.

A single count supports this clone. This chain links TRBV7-8 with TRBJ2-7, with unresolved D. Germline V gene sequence: CDR1 SGHVS, CDR2 FQNEAQ. The V and J ends lost 2 bases and 1 base respectively, with 12 bases between them. The CDR3 is made up of 15 amino acids. The chain's CDR3 is CASSLLPGRSYEQYF. As DNA, the CDR3 is TGTGCCAGCAGCTTACTCCCCGGCAGATCCTACGAGCAGTACTTC.

This clone came up once. The chain joins TRBV4-3 to TRBJ1-2; possible D gene TRBD1, 6 bases. V lost 5 bases and J lost 5, with 15 bases in between. Germline V gene sequence: CDR1 LGHNA, CDR2 YSLEER. The CDR3 has 14 amino acids. In nucleotides, the CDR3 is TGCGCCAGCAGCGGGGGCTTTTTAGGGTATGGCTACACCTTC. Encoded protein: CASSGGFLGYGYTF.

V and J are TRBV10-3 and TRBJ2-1; possibly TRBD1 or TRBD2 for D (5 bases each). CDR1 ENHRY and CDR2 SYGVKD come from the germline V gene. V dropped 2 bases and J dropped 4 bases, with 15 bases sitting between them. The CDR3 spans 16 residues. CDR3 coding DNA: TGTGCCATCAGTGAGAGGACGGGTGGGGGATACAATGAGCAGTTCTTC. Its protein is CAISERTGGGYNEQFF.

This rearrangement joins TRBV4-2 to TRBJ2-7; 7 bases are shared with TRBD2. This CDR3 comprises 13 residues. Looked up from germline, CDR1 is LGHNA and CDR2 is YNFKEQ. Germline trimming cut 4 bases from V and 5 bases from J; bases unmatched to any gene: 5. This CDR3 reads CASSRGGRDEQYF. Here the CDR3 DNA reads TGTGCCAGCAGCCGGGGCGGGAGAGACGAGCAGTACTTC.

The chain recombines TRBV19 with TRBJ2-7, with 10 positions matching TRBD1. Per germline, CDR1 LNHDA and CDR2 SQIVND (reference sequence). The J segment lost 2 bases and the V segment lost 4 bases, leaving 5 bases of the junction unmatched. This CDR3 contains 15 residues. CDR3 DNA sequence: TGTGCCAGTAGTACCGGGACAGGGGCCCCCTACGAGCAGTACTTC. Translating gives CASSTGTGAPYEQYF.